This T cell receptor (beta chain) was found in a study of blood T cell repertoires in COVID-19. Study information: The analysed material was cDNA or gDNA that came from T cells, B-cell-depleted T cells, or PBMCs.

CDR1 is LNHDA, CDR2 SQIVND, per germline (reference sequence). The trim removed 6 bases at V and 5 bases at J, leaving 4 bases unmatched. This CDR3 is 14 amino acids long. In the original analysis: Scientists estimated how many nucleated cells there were by amplifying reference gene primers. Repertoires were generated with immunoSEQ multiplex PCR, while TCRdb's copy carries only in-frame clones and drops some. The V and J calls and clone size come from that table; D and trimming were worked out from the DNA. The sample holds about 210,000 clones, roughly 88% seen once. Sequenced input: peripheral blood. The chain has TRBV19 and TRBJ2-5, with TRBD2 identical over 12 bases. The TCR was taken from a man between 35 and 55 years old who had recovered from COVID-19. This CDR3 reads CASRTSGGLETQYF. The CDR3 DNA sequence: TGTGCCAGTAGAACTAGCGGGGGGCTCGAGACCCAGTACTTC.